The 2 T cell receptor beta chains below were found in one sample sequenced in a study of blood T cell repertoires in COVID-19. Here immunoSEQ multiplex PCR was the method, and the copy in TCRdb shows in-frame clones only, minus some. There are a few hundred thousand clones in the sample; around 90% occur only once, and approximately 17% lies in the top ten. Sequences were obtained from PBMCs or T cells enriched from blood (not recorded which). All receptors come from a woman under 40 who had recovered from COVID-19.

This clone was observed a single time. The CDR3: CASSSRQATDTQYF. The CDR3 DNA follows: TGTGCCAGCAGCTCACGACAGGCCACAGATACGCAGTATTTT. This chain connects TRBV7-2 to TRBJ2-3, with a tentative D call TRBD1 (6 bases). The germline V gene has CDR1 SGHTA and CDR2 FQGNSA. The V gene lost 4 bases and the J gene lost 2 bases, with 10 bases spanning the gap. The CDR3 length is 14 residues.

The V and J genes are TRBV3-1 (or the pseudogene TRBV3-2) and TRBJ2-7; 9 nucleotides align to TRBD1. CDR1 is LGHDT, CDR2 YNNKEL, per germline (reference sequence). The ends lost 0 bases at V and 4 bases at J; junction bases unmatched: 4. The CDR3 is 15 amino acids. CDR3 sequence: CASSQDLGQGYEQYF. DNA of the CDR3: TGTGCCAGCAGCCAAGATTTGGGACAGGGATACGAGCAGTACTTC.